This T cell receptor beta chain appears in the sequencing data of a study of cytomegalovirus exposure and HLA in healthy donors. Study outcomes and limitations: Using a false discovery rate of 0.05, a later analysis showed that 16,951 TCR beta sequences were associated with HLA alleles. Reported performance of the classifier showed diagnosis of cytomegalovirus status with high specificity and sensitivity.

On this clone: Its antigen is undetermined.

PCR used 60 Vbeta primers and 13 Jbeta primers. Sequencing used immunoSEQ multiplex PCR; TCRdb keeps in-frame clones, though not all of them. The data include under 200,000 clones; the top ten clones carry 0.65% to 0.9%. The CDR3 spans 14 residues. Germline V gene sequence: CDR1 SEHNR, CDR2 FQNEAQ (reference sequence). V gave up 5 bases and J gave up 4 bases, with 11 bases separating them. The clonotype originates from a woman between 18 and 29 years old in good health and CMV-seropositive. The specimen was PBMCs. The rearrangement joins TRBV7-9 to TRBJ2-2, with D perhaps TRBD1 (6 bases). The CDR3 loop is CASSDRSGTGELFF. For the CDR3, the DNA is TGTGCCAGCAGCGACAGGAGTGGCACCGGGGAGCTGTTTTTT.